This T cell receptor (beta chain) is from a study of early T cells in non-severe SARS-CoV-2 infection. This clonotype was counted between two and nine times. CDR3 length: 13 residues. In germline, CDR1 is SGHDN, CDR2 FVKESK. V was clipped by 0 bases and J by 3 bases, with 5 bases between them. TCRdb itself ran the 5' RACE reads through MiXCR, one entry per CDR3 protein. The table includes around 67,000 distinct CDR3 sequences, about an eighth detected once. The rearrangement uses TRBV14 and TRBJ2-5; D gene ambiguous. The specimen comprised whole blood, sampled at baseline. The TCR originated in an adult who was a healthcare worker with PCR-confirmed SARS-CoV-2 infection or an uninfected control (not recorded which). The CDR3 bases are TGTGCCAGCAGCCAAGATGTAGAAGAGACCCAGTACTTC. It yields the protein CASSQDVEETQYF.